What follows are 2 T cell receptor beta chains derived from one specimen sequenced in a study of CD8+CD57+ T cells in acquired aplastic anemia. The sequenced patients had an expansion of CD8+CD57+ cells seen by flow cytometry. TCR beta VDJ and CDR3 were profiled, and genomic DNA was the template. Using its own MiXCR run on the reads, TCRdb lists one record per CDR3 protein. The table shows some 200,000 distinct CDR3 sequences, with 40% to 60% occurring only once. The sample consisted of sorted CD4+, CD8+, or CD8+CD57+ T cells (not recorded which) from PBMCs. These receptor sequences come from a human donor with aplastic anemia.

This chain joins TRBV20-1 and TRBJ2-7; TRBD2 matches 10 bases. Germline trimming cut 5 bases from V and 0 bases from J; bases unmatched to any gene: 1. The CDR3 extends over 13 amino acids. Germline-derived CDR1 and CDR2 are DFQATT and SNEGSKA (reference sequence). The CDR3 reads CSAPSGSSYEQYF. Here the CDR3 DNA reads TGCAGTGCTCCTAGCGGGAGCTCCTACGAGCAGTACTTC.

Ten or more counts support this clonotype. The J gene is TRBJ1-1, the V gene TRBV11-2, with D possibly TRBD1 on 5 matching bases. This CDR3 region has 16 residues. Germline CDR1 is SGHAT and CDR2 is FQNNGV. V shed 0 bases and J shed 1 base, with 12 bases lying between them. The CDR3 DNA follows: TGTGCCAGCAGCTTAGATCTTTGGGGACCGAACACTGAAGCTTTCTTT. Translated: CASSLDLWGPNTEAFF.